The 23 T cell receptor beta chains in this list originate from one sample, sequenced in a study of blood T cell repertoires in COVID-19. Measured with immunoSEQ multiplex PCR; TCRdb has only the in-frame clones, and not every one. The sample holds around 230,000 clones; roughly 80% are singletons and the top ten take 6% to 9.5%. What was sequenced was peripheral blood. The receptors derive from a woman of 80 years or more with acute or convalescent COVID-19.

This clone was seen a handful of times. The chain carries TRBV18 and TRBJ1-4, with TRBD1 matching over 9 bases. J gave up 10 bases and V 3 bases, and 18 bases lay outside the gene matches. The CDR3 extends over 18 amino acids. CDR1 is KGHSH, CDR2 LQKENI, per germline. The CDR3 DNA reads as TGTGCCAGCTCACCGGGGCTGAGACAGGGGGAGAGGTCGGCAAAACTGTTTTTT. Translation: CASSPGLRQGERSAKLFF.

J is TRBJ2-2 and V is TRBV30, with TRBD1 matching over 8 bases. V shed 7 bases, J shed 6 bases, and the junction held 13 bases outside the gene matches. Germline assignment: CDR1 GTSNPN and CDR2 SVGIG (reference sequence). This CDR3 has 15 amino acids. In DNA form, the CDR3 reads TGTGCCTCGGAAGTATCAGGGGGCTTGGCCGGGGAGCTGTTTTTT. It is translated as CASEVSGGLAGELFF. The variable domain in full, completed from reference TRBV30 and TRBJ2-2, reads SQTIHQWPATLVQPVGSPLSLECTVEGTSNPNLYWYRQAAGRGLQLLFYSVGIGQISSEVPQNLSASRPQDRQFILSSKKLLLSDSGFYLCASEVSGGLAGELFFGEGSRLTVL.

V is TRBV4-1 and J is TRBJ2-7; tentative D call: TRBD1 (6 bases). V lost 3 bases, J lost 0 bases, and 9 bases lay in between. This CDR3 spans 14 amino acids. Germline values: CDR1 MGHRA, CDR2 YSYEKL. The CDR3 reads CASSQGAVSYEQYF. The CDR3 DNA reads TGCGCCAGCAGCCAGGGGGCTGTCTCCTACGAGCAGTACTTC.

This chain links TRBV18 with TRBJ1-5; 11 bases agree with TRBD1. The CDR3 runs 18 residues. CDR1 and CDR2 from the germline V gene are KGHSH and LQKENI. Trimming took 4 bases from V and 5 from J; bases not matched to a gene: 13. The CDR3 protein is CASSLKTPGQGVYQPQHF. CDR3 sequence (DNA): TGTGCCAGCTCACTAAAGACCCCGGGACAGGGGGTCTATCAGCCCCAGCATTTT.

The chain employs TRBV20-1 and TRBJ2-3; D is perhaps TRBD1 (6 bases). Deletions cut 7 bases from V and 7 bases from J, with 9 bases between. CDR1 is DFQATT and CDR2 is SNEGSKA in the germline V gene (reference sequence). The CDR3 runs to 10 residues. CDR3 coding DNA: TGCAGTGGGGACAAAAATACGCAGTATTTT. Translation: CSGDKNTQYF.

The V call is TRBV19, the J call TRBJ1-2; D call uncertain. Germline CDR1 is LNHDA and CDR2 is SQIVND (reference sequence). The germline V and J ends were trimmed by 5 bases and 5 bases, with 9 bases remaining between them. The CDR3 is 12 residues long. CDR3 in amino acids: CASSPAVYGYTF. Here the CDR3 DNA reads TGTGCCAGTAGTCCCGCGGTTTATGGCTACACCTTC.

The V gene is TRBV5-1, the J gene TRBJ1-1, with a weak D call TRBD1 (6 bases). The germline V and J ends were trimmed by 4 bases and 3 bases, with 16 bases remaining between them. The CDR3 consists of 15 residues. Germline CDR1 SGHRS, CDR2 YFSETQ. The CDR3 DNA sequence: TGCGCCAGCAGCAGCCCCGGGACAACGGACACTGAAGCTTTCTTT. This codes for CASSSPGTTDTEAFF.

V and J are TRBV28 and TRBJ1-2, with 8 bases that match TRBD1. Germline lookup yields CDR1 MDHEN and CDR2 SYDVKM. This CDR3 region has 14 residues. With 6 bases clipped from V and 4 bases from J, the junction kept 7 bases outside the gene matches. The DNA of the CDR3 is TGTGCCAGCAGACTTGGACAGGGAAGCTATGGCTACACCTTC. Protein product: CASRLGQGSYGYTF.

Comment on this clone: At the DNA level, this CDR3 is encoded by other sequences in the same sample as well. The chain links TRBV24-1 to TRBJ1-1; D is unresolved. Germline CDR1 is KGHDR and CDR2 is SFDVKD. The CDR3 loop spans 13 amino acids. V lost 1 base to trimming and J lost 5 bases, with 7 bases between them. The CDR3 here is CATSDFTGTEAFF. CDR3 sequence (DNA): TGTGCCACCAGTGATTTTACGGGGACTGAAGCTTTCTTT.

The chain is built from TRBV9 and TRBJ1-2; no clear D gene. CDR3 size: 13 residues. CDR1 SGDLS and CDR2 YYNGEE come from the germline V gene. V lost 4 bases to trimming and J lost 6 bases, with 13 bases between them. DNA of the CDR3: TGTGCCAGCAGCTTGACCGGGAGACATGGCTACACCTTC. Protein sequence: CASSLTGRHGYTF. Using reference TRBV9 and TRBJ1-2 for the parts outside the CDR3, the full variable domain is DSGVTQTPKHLITATGQRVTLRCSPRSGDLSVYWYQQSLDQGLQFLIQYYNGEERAKGNILERFSAQQFPDLHSELNLSSLELGDSALYFCASSLTGRHGYTFGSGTRLTVV.

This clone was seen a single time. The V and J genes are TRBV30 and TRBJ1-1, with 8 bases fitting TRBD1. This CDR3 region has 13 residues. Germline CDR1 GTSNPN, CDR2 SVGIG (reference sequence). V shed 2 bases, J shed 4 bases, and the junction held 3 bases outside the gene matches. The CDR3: CAWSPQGATEAFF. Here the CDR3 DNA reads TGTGCCTGGAGTCCCCAGGGGGCCACTGAAGCTTTCTTT.

The CDR3 loop is CASSFSGGNTGELFF. DNA of the CDR3: TGTGCCAGTAGCTTTAGCGGGGGGAACACCGGGGAGCTGTTTTTT. The V gene is TRBV19, the J gene TRBJ2-2, with 9 bases lining up with TRBD2. Trimming removed 6 bases from V and 1 base from J; junction bases left unmatched: 3. Germline assignment: CDR1 LNHDA and CDR2 SQIVND (reference sequence). The CDR3 is 15 amino acids.

As DNA, the CDR3 is TGTGCCAGCAGCTTATGGGGGCAGGGCGCGGGAGATACGCAGTATTTT. Translated, it gives CASSLWGQGAGDTQYF. The V gene is TRBV7-6, the J gene TRBJ2-3; tentatively, D is TRBD1 (6 bases). The V gene's germline CDR1 is SGHVS and CDR2 FNYEAQ. The CDR3 has 16 residues. Trimming removed 2 bases at V and 5 bases at J, with 17 bases between.

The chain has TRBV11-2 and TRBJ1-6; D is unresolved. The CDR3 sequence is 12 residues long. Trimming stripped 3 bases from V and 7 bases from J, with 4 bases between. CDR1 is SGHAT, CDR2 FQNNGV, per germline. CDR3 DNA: TGTGCCAGCAGCTTGAGGAATTCACCCCTCCACTTT. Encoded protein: CASSLRNSPLHF.

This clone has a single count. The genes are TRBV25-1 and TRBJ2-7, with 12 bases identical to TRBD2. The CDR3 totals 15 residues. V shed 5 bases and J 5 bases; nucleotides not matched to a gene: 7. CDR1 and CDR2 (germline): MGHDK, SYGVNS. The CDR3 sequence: CASSPPGLAGNEQYF. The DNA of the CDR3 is TGTGCCAGCAGTCCACCCGGACTAGCGGGAAACGAGCAGTACTTC.

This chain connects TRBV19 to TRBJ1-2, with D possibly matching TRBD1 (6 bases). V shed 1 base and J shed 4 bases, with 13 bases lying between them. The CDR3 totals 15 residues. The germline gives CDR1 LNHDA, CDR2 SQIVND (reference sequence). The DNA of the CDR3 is TGTGCCAGTAGTATAGCAACAGGGTCCCCCTATGGCTACACCTTC. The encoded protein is CASSIATGSPYGYTF.

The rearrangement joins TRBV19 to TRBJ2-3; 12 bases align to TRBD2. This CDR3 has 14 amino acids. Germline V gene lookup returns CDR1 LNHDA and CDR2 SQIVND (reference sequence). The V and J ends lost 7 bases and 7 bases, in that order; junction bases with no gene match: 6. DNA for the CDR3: TGTGCCAGTAAAGGGCTAGCGGGGGGGCATACGCAGTATTTT. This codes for CASKGLAGGHTQYF.

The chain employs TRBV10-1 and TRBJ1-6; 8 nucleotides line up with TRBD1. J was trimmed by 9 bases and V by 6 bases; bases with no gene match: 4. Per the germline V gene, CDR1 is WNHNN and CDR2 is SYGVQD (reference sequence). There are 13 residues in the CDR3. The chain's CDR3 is CASRDRAVSPLHF. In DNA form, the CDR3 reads TGCGCCAGCAGGGACAGGGCGGTTTCACCCCTCCACTTT.

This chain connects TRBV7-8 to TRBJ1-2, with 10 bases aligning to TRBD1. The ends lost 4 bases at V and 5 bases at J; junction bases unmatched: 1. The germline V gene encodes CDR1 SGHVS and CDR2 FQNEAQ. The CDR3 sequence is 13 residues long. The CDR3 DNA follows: TGTGCCAGCAGCTGGGGACAGGGGTATGGCTACACCTTC. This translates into CASSWGQGYGYTF. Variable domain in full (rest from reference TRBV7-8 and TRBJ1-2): GAGVSQSPRYKVAKRGQDVALRCDPISGHVSLFWYQQALGQGPEFLTYFQNEAQLDKSGLPSDRFFAERPEGSVSTLKIQRTQQEDSAVYLCASSWGQGYGYTFGSGTRLTVV.

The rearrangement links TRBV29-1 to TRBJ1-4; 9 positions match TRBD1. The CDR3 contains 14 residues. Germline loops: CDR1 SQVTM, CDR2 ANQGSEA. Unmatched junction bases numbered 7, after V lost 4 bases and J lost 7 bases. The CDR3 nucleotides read TGCAGCGTTGGTTGGGGACAGGGAATTGAAAAACTGTTTTTT. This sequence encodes CSVGWGQGIEKLFF.

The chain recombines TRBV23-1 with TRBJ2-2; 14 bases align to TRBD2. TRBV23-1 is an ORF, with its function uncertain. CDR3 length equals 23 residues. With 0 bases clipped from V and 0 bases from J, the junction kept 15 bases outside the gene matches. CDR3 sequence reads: CASSQSGIGTSGGQFANTGELFF. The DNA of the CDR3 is TGCGCCAGCAGTCAATCGGGAATCGGGACTAGCGGGGGACAGTTCGCGAACACCGGGGAGCTGTTTTTT.

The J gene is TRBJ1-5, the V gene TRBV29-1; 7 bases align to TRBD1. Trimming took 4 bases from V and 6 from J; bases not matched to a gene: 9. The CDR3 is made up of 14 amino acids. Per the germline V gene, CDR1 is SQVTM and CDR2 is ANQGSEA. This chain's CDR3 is CSVVLGGATQPQHF. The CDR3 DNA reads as TGCAGCGTTGTCCTAGGGGGCGCGACTCAGCCCCAGCATTTT.

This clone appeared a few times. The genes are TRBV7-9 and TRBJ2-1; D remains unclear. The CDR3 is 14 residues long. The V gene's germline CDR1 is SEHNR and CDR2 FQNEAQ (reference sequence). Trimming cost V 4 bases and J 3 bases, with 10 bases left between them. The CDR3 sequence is CASSSGSLYNEQFF. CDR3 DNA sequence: TGTGCCAGCAGCTCAGGATCCCTCTACAATGAGCAGTTCTTC.